This TCR beta chain was captured in a study of PD-1 blockade in classical Hodgkin lymphoma. The time point: cycle 4 day 1 (C4D1), after 6 weeks of nivolumab. All patients experienced relapse after autologous stem cell transplantation, and brentuximab vedotin exposure was variable. From thawed PBMCs, CD8+ T cells were isolated by magnetic negative selection. V lost 2 bases and J 0 bases, leaving 11 bases between the germline ends. CDR3 length: 16 residues. CDR1 MNHEY and CDR2 SMNVEV come from the germline V gene (reference sequence). This clone was seen a few times. Only in-frame clones appear in the TCRdb table, and some are missing; sequencing was by immunoSEQ multiplex PCR. The data contain around 19,000 clones, about four fifths of them singletons.

Sample: CD8+ T cells from blood, taken before the fourth cycle of nivolumab. The chain has TRBV27 and TRBJ1-5; no definite D call. The clonotype was recovered from a human donor with classical Hodgkin lymphoma. The CDR3 nucleotides read TGTGCCAGCAGTTTACGTATTACGGATAGCAATCAGCCCCAGCATTTT. Translated: CASSLRITDSNQPQHF.